A selection of T cell receptor beta chains follows, all from one sample in a study of identical twins. Via MiXCR, TCRdb re-called the 5' RACE reads, giving one row per CDR3 protein. Of 550,000 to 700,000 distinct CDR3 sequences in the sample, over 8.5% were seen once. These same data were also listed under a study on yellow fever vaccine responses in identical twins.

Sequencing was done on a sample of PBMCs. These receptors came from a woman between 18 and 30 years old in good health. Both conserved end residues are part of each CDR3. The D gene is left open where the match is weak. Clone sizes are given selectively: once, few, many, or a class where the clone is expanded.

clone_size j_call d_call v_call cdr3_nt cdr3_aa
- TRBJ2-5 TRBD1 TRBV7-3 TGTGCCAGCAGCTTAACAACGGGACAGTGGGAGACCCAGTACTTC CASSLTTGQWETQYF
few TRBJ2-5 - TRBV5-1 TGCGCCAGCAGCTTACGACAGGGAGGAGGAGAGACCCAGTACTTC CASSLRQGGGETQYF
- TRBJ2-7 TRBD1 TRBV6-8 TGTGCCAGCACCGACGGCCGGGACAGTAGGTCCCTCAGCGACGAGCAGTACTTC CASTDGRDSRSLSDEQYF
- TRBJ2-7 - TRBV2 TGTGCCAGCACTCACACGTTTGGGTCAACAGTCTACGAGCAGTACTTC CASTHTFGSTVYEQYF
- TRBJ1-1 - TRBV7-9 TGTGCCAGCAACCGGGACACTTTGAACACTGAAGCTTTCTTT CASNRDTLNTEAFF
- TRBJ2-1 - TRBV20-1 TGCAGTGCTCCGCGCGGGGGCCCTAAACACAATGAGCAGTTCTTC CSAPRGGPKHNEQFF
few TRBJ2-7 - TRBV20-1 TGCAGTGCTAGATCCGACCCCTACGAGCAGTACTTC CSARSDPYEQYF
few TRBJ2-5 - TRBV29-1 TGCAGCGTTGAGGGCGGAGGGGCCCAGTACTTC CSVEGGGAQYF
many TRBJ1-2 TRBD1 TRBV29-1 TGCAGCGTTGGAGGCGGGGGAGGGGGCGGCTACACCTTC CSVGGGGGGGYTF
many TRBJ2-7 - TRBV20-1 TGCAGTGCTGGGGCCTCCGAGCAGTACTTC CSAGASEQYF
many TRBJ2-1 - TRBV12-3/TRBV12-4 TGTGCCAGCAGTTTTGGCGGTAGCGGAAACAATGAGCAGTTCTTC CASSFGGSGNNEQFF
- TRBJ2-1 - TRBV10-3 TGTGCCATCCGGGCTAGCTCCTACAATGAGCAGTTCTTC CAIRASSYNEQFF
few TRBJ2-7 TRBD2 TRBV7-3 TGTGCCAGCAGCCAAAGCGGGGAGTCCGAGCAGTACTTC CASSQSGESEQYF
few TRBJ1-5 TRBD1 TRBV20-1 TGCAGTGCGGTAAAACCGGGACAGGGAGTTAAGCCCCAGCATTTT CSAVKPGQGVKPQHF
few TRBJ2-1 - TRBV6-1 TGTGCCAGCAGCCGGGACTCGGGGGTGGTCGGCTCCTACAATGAGCAGTTCTTC CASSRDSGVVGSYNEQFF
- TRBJ1-1 - TRBV6-2/TRBV6-3 TGTGCCAGCAGGTACAGGGAGGTCGCTGAAGCTTTCTTT CASRYREVAEAFF
few TRBJ2-2 - TRBV20-1 TGCAGTGCTAACGGAGGGGTGAACACCGGGGAGCTGTTTTTT CSANGGVNTGELFF
few TRBJ2-7 - TRBV15 TGTGCCACCAGCAGAGTGGGGGTTGGAGAGCAGTACTTC CATSRVGVGEQYF
- TRBJ2-7 TRBD1 TRBV7-2 TGTGCCAGCAGCTTATATATAGGACAGGGGTACGAGCAGTACTTC CASSLYIGQGYEQYF
many TRBJ2-7 - TRBV2 TGTGCCAGCAGCGGCGGGGGCGGGGAGCAGTACTTC CASSGGGGEQYF
few TRBJ2-7 - TRBV25-1 TGTGCCAGCAGTGAGTCAGGGTTACACTCCTACGAGCAGTACTTC CASSESGLHSYEQYF
- TRBJ2-2 TRBD1 TRBV12-3/TRBV12-4 TGTGCCAGCAGCCAAGGGGACAGGGGATACACCGGGGAGCTGTTTTTT CASSQGDRGYTGELFF
few TRBJ1-2 - TRBV5-6 TGTGCCAGCAGCTTCGGTGACAGCCGTAACTATGGCTACACCTTC CASSFGDSRNYGYTF
many TRBJ1-1 TRBD1 TRBV29-1 TGCAGCGACGGGACAGGGGGGAACACTGAAGCTTTCTTT CSDGTGGNTEAFF
- TRBJ2-3 TRBD1 TRBV6-5 TGTGCCAGCAGTTACTCCCGACAGGGATTAGATACGCAGTATTTT CASSYSRQGLDTQYF
- TRBJ2-3 TRBD2 TRBV28 TGTGCCAGCAGGAGTTACAGCGGGAGCACGGTGTTGGATACGCAGTATTTT CASRSYSGSTVLDTQYF
many TRBJ2-4 - TRBV11-2 TGTGCCAGCAGCTTAAGTGAATCGCCCGGGACCACTGACATTCAGTACTTC CASSLSESPGTTDIQYF
many TRBJ2-7 - TRBV10-3 TGTGCCATCAGTAAGGGCCAAACCAACTACGAGCAGTACTTC CAISKGQTNYEQYF
- TRBJ2-2 TRBD1 TRBV20-1 TGCAGTGCCATCTTTACAGGGGTGGACGGGGAGCTGTTTTTT CSAIFTGVDGELFF
few TRBJ1-1 TRBD1 TRBV5-1 TGCGCCAGCAGCCTGAACAGGGGGCCGCTGAACACTGAAGCTTTCTTT CASSLNRGPLNTEAFF
- TRBJ2-7 - TRBV18 TGTGCCAGCTCACCACCTCAAGGGTACGAGCAGTACTTC CASSPPQGYEQYF
few TRBJ2-3 - TRBV20-1 TGCAGTGCTAGAGATGCGAGGGAGGCAGATACGCAGTATTTT CSARDAREADTQYF